These T cell receptor beta chains were read from a single sample in a study of blood T cell repertoires in COVID-19. Assay: immunoSEQ multiplex PCR; the TCRdb copy retains only in-frame clones and omits some. The table includes roughly 350,000 clones, under 95% detected once. The sample consisted of peripheral blood. The receptors originated from a woman aged 18-29 years who had recovered from COVID-19. The CDR3 runs from the conserved cysteine through the conserved F or W. D genes are given only for firm matches. Only part of the rows carry a size: once, few, many, or a class if the clone is expanded.

v_call	j_call	d_call	clone_size	cdr3_aa	cdr3_nt
TRBV5-1	TRBJ2-2	TRBD2	many	CASSPRLAGFTGELFF	TGCGCCAGCAGCCCTCGACTAGCGGGATTCACCGGGGAGCTGTTTTTT
TRBV5-4	TRBJ2-1	TRBD2	.	CASSLSSGSYNEQFF	TGTGCCAGCAGCTTGTCTAGCGGTTCCTACAATGAGCAGTTCTTC
TRBV3-1/TRBV3-2	TRBJ1-5	.	.	CASSQDQGQPQHF	TGTGCCAGCAGCCAAGATCAGGGCCAGCCCCAGCATTTT
TRBV9	TRBJ2-5	.	.	CASSVGGSQETQYF	TGTGCCAGCAGCGTAGGGGGCTCCCAAGAGACCCAGTACTTC
TRBV15	TRBJ1-5	TRBD1	.	CATSRDGQGNQPQHF	TGTGCCACCAGCAGAGACGGACAGGGCAATCAGCCCCAGCATTTT
TRBV7-9	TRBJ1-6	.	.	CASSRGSSYNSPLHF	TGTGCCAGCAGCCGAGGGAGTTCCTATAATTCACCCCTCCACTTT
TRBV30	TRBJ1-2	.	.	CAWKSQGFGGYTF	TGTGCCTGGAAGTCACAGGGCTTTGGTGGCTACACCTTC
TRBV19	TRBJ1-4	TRBD1	.	CASSTQGATNEKLFF	TGTGCCAGTAGTACCCAGGGGGCAACTAATGAAAAACTGTTTTTT
TRBV5-1	TRBJ2-1	TRBD2	.	CASSLGAGANNEQFF	TGCGCCAGCAGCTTGGGAGCGGGGGCTAACAATGAGCAGTTCTTC
TRBV10-3	TRBJ2-5	TRBD1	.	CAISAGQQETQYF	TGTGCCATCAGTGCGGGACAGCAAGAGACCCAGTACTTC
TRBV6-5	TRBJ1-4	TRBD1	.	CASSPRGDNEKLFF	TGTGCCAGCAGTCCCAGGGGGGATAATGAAAAACTGTTTTTT
TRBV7-9	TRBJ2-5	.	.	CASSLGQGGAVETQYF	TGTGCCAGCAGCTTAGGGCAGGGAGGTGCCGTCGAGACCCAGTACTTC
TRBV9	TRBJ2-3	TRBD2	.	CASSVGMTSGNTDTQYF	TGTGCCAGCAGCGTAGGGATGACTAGCGGGAACACAGATACGCAGTATTTT
TRBV5-1	TRBJ2-6	TRBD1	.	CASSSQGATAGANVLTF	TGCGCCAGCAGCTCGCAGGGGGCGACGGCTGGGGCCAACGTCCTGACTTTC
TRBV19	TRBJ2-2	.	.	CASSIASANTGELFF	TGTGCCAGTAGTATAGCCAGCGCGAACACCGGGGAGCTGTTTTTT
TRBV4-1	TRBJ2-5	.	.	CASSQETSQETQYF	TGCGCCAGCAGCCAAGAGACTAGCCAAGAGACCCAGTACTTC
TRBV7-8	TRBJ1-2	.	.	CASSLVQDTDYTF	TGTGCCAGCAGCTTAGTACAGGATACAGACTACACCTTC
TRBV6-5	TRBJ1-2	TRBD1	.	CASSLGQGEGYTF	TGTGCCAGCAGTTTGGGACAGGGGGAAGGCTACACCTTC
TRBV6-5	TRBJ1-2	TRBD1	.	CASSYNTDRVYGYTF	TGTGCCAGCAGTTACAACACGGACAGGGTCTATGGCTACACCTTC
TRBV10-2	TRBJ2-3	.	.	CASSDSTFTDTQYF	TGCGCCAGCAGTGATTCCACTTTCACAGATACGCAGTATTTT
TRBV24-1	TRBJ2-3	TRBD2	.	CATSGGLAGGPGTDTQYF	TGTGCCACCAGTGGAGGACTAGCGGGAGGGCCTGGCACAGATACGCAGTATTTT
TRBV5-1	TRBJ2-1	TRBD2	.	CASSSLGTSGNYNEQFF	TGCGCCAGCAGCTCTCTAGGGACTAGCGGGAACTACAATGAGCAGTTCTTC
TRBV7-8	TRBJ2-2	TRBD2	once	CASSVRTSGTNTGELFF	TGTGCCAGCAGCGTCAGGACTAGCGGGACGAACACCGGGGAGCTGTTTTTT
TRBV7-9	TRBJ2-2	TRBD2	.	CASSSTSGRYIGELFF	TGTGCCAGCAGTTCGACTAGCGGGAGATATATCGGGGAGCTGTTTTTT
TRBV29-1	TRBJ1-2	.	.	CSVEDPEANYGYTF	TGCAGCGTTGAAGACCCAGAAGCTAACTATGGCTACACCTTC
TRBV5-6	TRBJ2-5	TRBD2	.	CASSRTHQGGETQYF	TGTGCCAGCAGCCGGACCCATCAGGGAGGGGAGACCCAGTACTTC
TRBV7-9	TRBJ2-1	.	.	CASTLRGFGQFF	TGTGCCAGCACCCTAAGAGGGTTTGGGCAGTTCTTC
TRBV2	TRBJ2-3	TRBD2	.	CASSLREGETDTQYF	TGTGCCAGCAGCCTGCGGGAGGGAGAAACAGATACGCAGTATTTT
TRBV6-4	TRBJ1-4	.	.	CASERGLREKLFF	TGTGCCAGCGAAAGGGGGTTACGAGAAAAACTGTTTTTT
TRBV19	TRBJ1-6	.	.	CASSPDSYNSPLHF	TGTGCCAGTAGTCCGGACAGCTATAATTCACCCCTCCACTTT
TRBV24-1	TRBJ2-2	TRBD1	.	CATSGQGLNTGELFF	TGTGCCACAAGCGGACAGGGCCTAAACACCGGGGAGCTGTTTTTT
TRBV7-9	TRBJ2-2	TRBD2	.	CASSLTGLAGDTGELFF	TGTGCCAGCAGCTTAACGGGACTAGCGGGAGATACCGGGGAGCTGTTTTTT
TRBV4-3	TRBJ2-1	TRBD2	.	CASSGVPYNEQFF	TGCGCCTCTAGCGGGGTTCCCTACAATGAGCAGTTCTTC
TRBV24-1	TRBJ1-1	.	.	CATRAWEDSRAFF	TGTGCCACCAGAGCTTGGGAGGATAGCAGAGCTTTCTTT
TRBV20-1	TRBJ1-1	.	.	CSVGRASKAFF	TGCAGTGTAGGCAGGGCGAGCAAAGCTTTCTTT
TRBV18	TRBJ1-4	.	.	CASSPLATNEKLFF	TGTGCCAGCTCACCACTCGCAACTAATGAAAAACTGTTTTTT
TRBV6-5	TRBJ1-3	.	.	CASRAGRAGNTIYF	TGTGCCAGCAGGGCCGGGAGGGCTGGAAACACCATATATTTT
TRBV27	TRBJ2-3	TRBD2	.	CASSLSSGRGPGNTQYF	TGTGCCAGCAGTTTATCGTCCGGGAGGGGCCCGGGTAATACGCAGTATTTT
TRBV27	TRBJ2-2	TRBD2	few	CASQTSGSRSTGELFF	TGTGCCAGCCAGACTAGCGGGAGCCGGAGCACCGGGGAGCTGTTTTTT
TRBV2	TRBJ2-3	TRBD2	.	CASRGRSIAGVPDTQYF	TGTGCCAGCAGGGGGAGGTCGATAGCGGGAGTCCCAGATACGCAGTATTTT
TRBV24-1	TRBJ2-3	TRBD1	once	CATSDPGGQATDTQYF	TGTGCCACCAGTGATCCCGGGGGACAGGCGACAGATACGCAGTATTTT
TRBV30	TRBJ2-1	.	once	CAWSVLHSYNEQFF	TGTGCCTGGAGTGTACTACACTCCTACAATGAGCAGTTCTTC
TRBV4-3	TRBJ2-5	TRBD2	.	CASSQASSGRETQYF	TGCGCCAGCAGCCAAGCGTCTAGCGGGAGAGAGACCCAGTACTTC
TRBV7-9	TRBJ2-5	TRBD2	.	CASSLGQLAGLQETQYF	TGTGCCAGCAGCTTAGGCCAGCTAGCGGGGCTTCAGGAGACCCAGTACTTC
TRBV27	TRBJ1-2	.	.	CASSLDWGRVNGYTF	TGTGCCAGCAGTTTAGACTGGGGCAGGGTTAATGGCTACACCTTC
TRBV10-3	TRBJ1-2	.	.	CAISPGNPYGYTF	TGTGCCATCAGCCCAGGGAATCCCTATGGCTACACCTTC
TRBV5-1	TRBJ1-1	.	.	CASSLARSYSNTEAFF	TGCGCCAGCAGCTTGGCCCGATCCTACTCGAACACTGAAGCTTTCTTT
TRBV15	TRBJ2-1	.	.	CATSRADSKTYNEQFF	TGTGCCACCAGCAGAGCTGACTCCAAAACCTACAATGAGCAGTTCTTC
TRBV28	TRBJ1-4	TRBD1	.	CASSLGQFLRGEKLFF	TGTGCCAGCAGTTTAGGACAGTTTCTCAGGGGGGAAAAACTGTTTTTT
TRBV11-3	TRBJ2-1	TRBD2	once	CASSQLLATPHEQFF	TGTGCCAGCAGCCAATTACTAGCGACCCCCCATGAGCAGTTCTTC
TRBV9	TRBJ2-1	TRBD2	once	CASSSFPGLADNEQFF	TGTGCCAGCAGCTCATTCCCGGGACTAGCAGACAATGAGCAGTTCTTC
TRBV5-6	TRBJ2-5	TRBD2	.	CASSLGLAGEVETQYF	TGTGCCAGCAGCTTGGGGCTAGCGGGAGAGGTAGAGACCCAGTACTTC